The T cell receptor (beta chain) described here comes from a study of somatic mutations in cytotoxic T cells in rheumatoid arthritis (dated by TCRdb to about 2017). About the full investigation: Patient peripheral blood (about 31 ml EDTA) was drawn right after diagnosis and before any treatment started. Some V beta antibody-stained T-cell populations were flow-sorted on a FACSAria II or Sony SH800 at nearly 100% purity, and sorted V beta1+ cells also underwent TCRB sequencing. In newly diagnosed rheumatoid arthritis without treatment, the study examined if expanded CD8+ T-cell clones harbor somatic mutations, relying on TCRB deep sequencing to characterize clonality. TCRB deep sequencing covered 50 to 75 patients with rheumatoid arthritis along with around 20 healthy controls. The median ages of the patient and control groups were essentially identical.

Overall study results and their limits: In patients, CD8+ clonality rose with age (Spearman r ~ 0.46), which was not the case in healthy controls. The antigen targets of the expanded CD8+ clones were unknown, and absence from virus-specific databases did not rule out viral specificity. Several identical CD8+ TCRB sequences were found in both blood and synovial fluid, and in 8 of 65 patients the largest CD8+ clone exceeded 20% of CD8+ cells. CD8+ T-cell clonality did not differ significantly between rheumatoid arthritis patients and age-matched healthy controls.

Flow cytometry confirmed the purity of CD4+ and CD8+ cells that had been isolated by positive magnetic bead selection on an AutoMACS. A TCR V beta antibody panel was used in flow cytometry to screen first for clonal expansions, which were then characterized by TCRB deep sequencing of sorted CD8+ fractions. Peripheral blood mononuclear cells were obtained using density gradient separation with Ficoll-Paque PLUS. Using Nucleospin Tissue or Tissue XS kits, DNA was extracted from CD4-enriched, CD8-enriched or PBMC samples, with quantification by a Qubit 2.0 fluorometer. TCRB CDR3 sequencing used the immunoSEQ assay on genomic DNA. From the authors' description of their analysis: Patient CD8+ clones larger than 1% were compared against published virus-specific TCRB sequences, and only a few matched. Only productive TCRB rearrangements were included in the analyses. Clonality was calculated as a Shannon entropy-based productive clonality index, and a clone was defined by a unique TCRB CDR3 sequence. To calculate repertoire overlap between two samples, the template counts of each clone were considered relative to each sample's total templates. A correlation with a Spearman r of around 0.6 was found between V-gene usage by flow cytometry and V-gene usage by TCRB sequencing. Here the immuneACCESS table is served through TCRdb, limited to in-frame sequences with V and J called. Missing clones are a known gap in these copies; in checked studies unresolved V genes cover under half, and the rest lacks a known reason. From that table come the V and J calls and clone size; the DNA was used to work out D and trimming. The sample yields around 9,700 clones; nearly 80% were counted once. The ten most abundant clones make up approximately 40% of the sample.

With regard to this clone: Its cognate antigen has yet to be identified. No base quality values were provided; no much bigger clone lies one nucleotide off.

The sequenced material came from CD8+ T cells sorted from blood. The TCR was taken from an adult with rheumatoid arthritis.

The CDR3 has the sequence CASSAGRNDREKNTGELFF. The nucleotides read TGTGCCAGCAGTGCCGGGCGGAACGACAGGGAGAAGAACACCGGGGAGCTGTTTTTT. The chain employs TRBV28 and TRBJ2-2; 7 bases in the junction line up with TRBD1. From a lookup of the germline V gene, CDR1 and CDR2 are MDHEN and SYDVKM. The CDR3 runs 19 residues from the cysteine to the phenylalanine. Of all the DNA, just the CDR3 is kept, 57 bases in frame from base 1. V is trimmed back by 5 bases and J by 1 base, and the junction contains 16 bases that no gene match accounts for.